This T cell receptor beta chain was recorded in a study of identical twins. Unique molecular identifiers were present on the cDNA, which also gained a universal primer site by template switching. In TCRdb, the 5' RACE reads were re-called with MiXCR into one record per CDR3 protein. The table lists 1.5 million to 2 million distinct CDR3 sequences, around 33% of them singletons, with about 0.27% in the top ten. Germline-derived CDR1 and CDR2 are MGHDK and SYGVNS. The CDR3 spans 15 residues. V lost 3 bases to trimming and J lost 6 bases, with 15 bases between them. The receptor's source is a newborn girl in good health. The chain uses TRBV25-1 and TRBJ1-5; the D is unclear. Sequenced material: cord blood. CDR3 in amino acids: CASSDSGVLGQPQHF. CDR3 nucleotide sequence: TGTGCCAGCAGTGATAGCGGGGTTCTGGGTCAGCCCCAGCATTTT.